Listed below are T cell receptor beta chains from one sample, sequenced in a study of long-term antiretroviral therapy in people with HIV. Generated by immunoSEQ multiplex PCR, the TCRdb table keeps only in-frame clones and is missing some. The sample carries fewer than 20,000 clones, around nine tenths recorded once. Sequencing used unsorted PBMCs, obtained 0.5 years after starting antiretroviral therapy. The receptors come from a man aged 35 to 55 with HIV. CDR3s include the opening cysteine and the closing phenylalanine or tryptophan. Fields, in order: V gene, J gene, D gene, clone size, CDR3 protein, CDR3 DNA. D genes are given only for firm matches. Clone size is given for some rows only: seen once, a few or many times, or a class if the clone is expanded.

TRBV19	TRBJ1-5	-	once	CASKARVSNQPQHF	TGTGCCAGTAAGGCGCGGGTTAGCAATCAGCCCCAGCATTTT
TRBV5-1	TRBJ1-2	TRBD1	once	CASSLQGAGDGYTF	TGCGCCAGCAGCTTACAGGGGGCTGGGGATGGCTACACCTTC
TRBV6-6	TRBJ2-1	TRBD2	-	CASCSGGSSYNEQFF	TGTGCCAGCTGCAGCGGGGGAAGCTCCTACAATGAGCAGTTCTTC
TRBV7-9	TRBJ2-3	-	-	CASSPYRETTDTQYF	TGTGCCAGCAGTCCATACAGGGAGACCACAGATACGCAGTATTTT
TRBV27	TRBJ2-7	TRBD2	-	CASSLTAGGAYEQYF	TGTGCCAGCAGTTTGACGGCGGGGGGGGCTTACGAGCAGTACTTC
TRBV6-5	TRBJ2-7	TRBD2	-	CASSYDPAGGYEQYF	TGTGCCAGCAGTTACGATCCAGCGGGAGGCTACGAGCAGTACTTC
TRBV28	TRBJ2-2	-	-	CASNRPGELFF	TGTGCCAGCAACCGCCCCGGGGAGCTGTTTTTT
TRBV27	TRBJ2-7	-	-	CASSNREHEQYF	TGTGCCAGCAGTAACCGGGAACACGAGCAGTACTTC
TRBV6-5	TRBJ2-3	TRBD1	-	CASSYRGQTDTQYF	TGTGCCAGCAGTTACAGGGGGCAAACAGATACGCAGTATTTT
TRBV5-4	TRBJ2-4	-	once	CASSKENGGTGYIQYF	TGTGCCAGCAGCAAGGAGAATGGGGGTACTGGTTACATTCAGTACTTC
TRBV15	TRBJ1-3	-	once	CATSGLTVTGNTIYF	TGTGCCACCAGTGGATTGACAGTCACTGGAAACACCATATATTTT
TRBV27	TRBJ1-5	-	once	CASSLSRQAYSNQPQHF	TGTGCCAGCAGTTTATCCCGACAGGCCTATAGCAATCAGCCCCAGCATTTT
TRBV25-1	TRBJ1-1	TRBD1	-	CASSELGTGIYEAFF	TGTGCCAGCAGTGAATTAGGGACAGGTATATATGAAGCTTTCTTT
TRBV6-1	TRBJ2-7	-	few	CASSDAFPGGRGEVYEQYF	TGTGCCAGCAGTGACGCTTTCCCAGGGGGGCGGGGTGAAGTATACGAGCAGTACTTC
TRBV27	TRBJ2-1	-	-	CASSLFPLNNEQFF	TGTGCCAGCAGTTTATTCCCGCTGAACAATGAGCAGTTCTTC
TRBV30	TRBJ1-2	-	-	CAWSAPQGYSNYGYTF	TGTGCCTGGAGTGCCCCCCAGGGCTATTCTAACTATGGCTACACCTTC
TRBV9	TRBJ2-6	-	once	CASSVPPPGAGANVLTF	TGTGCCAGCAGCGTACCCCCTCCGGGGGCTGGGGCCAACGTCCTGACTTTC
TRBV7-9	TRBJ1-2	-	-	CASSFVGEGGYTF	TGTGCCAGCAGCTTCGTCGGGGAGGGGGGCTACACCTTC
TRBV10-3	TRBJ2-3	TRBD2	-	CAISGLAGGGASTDTQYF	TGTGCCATCAGTGGTCTGGCGGGAGGAGGGGCTAGCACAGATACGCAGTATTTT
TRBV29-1	TRBJ2-7	TRBD2	once	CSGGGLGNYEQYF	TGCAGCGGGGGGGGTCTGGGTAACTACGAGCAGTACTTC
TRBV11-2	TRBJ1-3	-	-	CASSLAFVWGNTIYF	TGTGCCAGCAGCTTAGCCTTTGTTTGGGGAAACACCATATATTTT
TRBV4-1	TRBJ2-7	-	medium-sized	CASSQISDGTYEQYF	TGCGCCAGCAGCCAGATTTCTGATGGAACCTACGAGCAGTACTTC
TRBV10-3	TRBJ1-6	-	-	CAISATLGEINSPLHF	TGTGCCATCAGTGCCACCCTGGGAGAAATCAATTCACCCCTCCACTTT